The rows below give T cell receptor beta chains drawn from one sample of a study of T cells in Graves' hyperthyroidism and ophthalmopathy. TCRdb used MiXCR to reprocess the multiplex PCR reads, holding one entry per CDR3 protein. The table lists approximately 640,000 distinct CDR3 sequences, less than 45% of them singletons, with about 7.2% in the top ten. Sequencing used peripheral blood or thyroid tissue (not recorded which). The receptors stem from an adult man with Graves' disease, either hyperthyroidism or ophthalmopathy (not recorded which). Each CDR3 is given without its conserved first and last residue. Fields, in order: D gene, V gene, J gene, CDR3 protein. A D gene is named only where the DNA matches it firmly.

D: TRBD1
V: TRBV19
J: TRBJ2-6
CDR3: ASNPGQGSGANVLT

D: TRBD1
V: TRBV5-1
J: TRBJ1-6
CDR3: ASSLRDRGSPLH

D: .
V: TRBV24-1
J: TRBJ1-5
CDR3: ATSEPDRNQPQH

D: TRBD2
V: TRBV7-8
J: TRBJ2-7
CDR3: ASGYPPSSGGYEQY

D: .
V: TRBV25-1
J: TRBJ1-2
CDR3: ASSGRFVKGGYGYT

D: TRBD1
V: TRBV12-3/TRBV12-4
J: TRBJ2-7
CDR3: ASSPGQGSYEQY

D: .
V: TRBV15
J: TRBJ1-5
CDR3: ATSSLEGNNNQPQH

D: .
V: TRBV7-9
J: TRBJ1-1
CDR3: ASSLKWGETLAF

D: .
V: TRBV7-9
J: TRBJ1-1
CDR3: ASSPRLGTNTEAF

D: TRBD1
V: TRBV6-1
J: TRBJ1-5
CDR3: ASRDRGQPQH

D: TRBD1
V: TRBV29-1
J: TRBJ1-2
CDR3: SSYTGTGVGYGYT

D: TRBD2
V: TRBV2
J: TRBJ2-5
CDR3: ASSYTSGGAETQY

D: TRBD1
V: TRBV7-8
J: TRBJ1-5
CDR3: ASSHSSGTGGNQPQH